This entry lists 2 T cell receptor beta chains sequenced from one sample in a study of blood T cell repertoires in COVID-19. TCRdb's table, derived via immunoSEQ multiplex PCR, lists solely in-frame clones and lacks some. Among about 210,000 clones listed, 89% were seen once. Sequencing was done on a sample of peripheral blood. These receptors were taken from a woman between 40 and 50 years old with acute or convalescent COVID-19.

The rearrangement joins TRBV5-1 to TRBJ1-4; D is unclear. Germline V CDR1 and CDR2: SGHRS, YFSETQ. This CDR3 is 12 amino acids long. V was trimmed by 5 bases and J by 15 bases, leaving 17 bases between them. Written as DNA, the CDR3 is TGCGCCAGCAGGGGCCCATGGGGAGTGTTGTTTTTT. This encodes CASRGPWGVLFF.

The chain is built from TRBV7-9 and TRBJ1-1, with TRBD1 matching 12 bases. The germline CDR1 and CDR2 sequences are SEHNR and FQNEAQ (reference sequence). The J segment lost 4 bases and the V segment lost 3 bases, leaving 6 bases of the junction unmatched. CDR3 size: 16 residues. The CDR3 coding sequence is TGTGCCAGCAGCTTTCCGGGACAGGGGGCTTCCACTGAAGCTTTCTTT. Its protein is CASSFPGQGASTEAFF.